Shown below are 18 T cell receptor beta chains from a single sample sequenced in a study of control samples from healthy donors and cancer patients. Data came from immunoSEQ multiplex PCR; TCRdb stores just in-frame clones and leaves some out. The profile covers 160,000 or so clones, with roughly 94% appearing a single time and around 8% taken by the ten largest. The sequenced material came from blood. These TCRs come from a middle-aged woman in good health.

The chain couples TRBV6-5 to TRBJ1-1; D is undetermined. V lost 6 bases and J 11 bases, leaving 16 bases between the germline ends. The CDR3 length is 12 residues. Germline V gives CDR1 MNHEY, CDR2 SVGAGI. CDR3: CASRQEHARAFF. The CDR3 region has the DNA TGTGCCAGCAGACAAGAACACGCCAGGGCTTTCTTT.

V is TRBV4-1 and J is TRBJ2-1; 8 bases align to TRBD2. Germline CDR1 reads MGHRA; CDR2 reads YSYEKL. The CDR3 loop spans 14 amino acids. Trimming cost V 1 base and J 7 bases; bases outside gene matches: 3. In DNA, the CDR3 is TGCGCCAGCAGCCAAGCGGGGGGGCTAAATGAGCAGTTCTTC. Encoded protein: CASSQAGGLNEQFF.

The CDR3, as DNA: TGTGCCAGCAGCTTTCTAGTTGGGGGGTTGAACTCGTATGGCTACACCTTC. Translated, it gives CASSFLVGGLNSYGYTF. This chain connects TRBV5-4 to TRBJ1-2, with D perhaps TRBD1 (5 bases). This CDR3 is built from 17 residues. Trimming left V 2 bases short and J 5 bases short, with 22 bases between. Germline CDR1 and CDR2: SGHNT and YYREEE (reference sequence).

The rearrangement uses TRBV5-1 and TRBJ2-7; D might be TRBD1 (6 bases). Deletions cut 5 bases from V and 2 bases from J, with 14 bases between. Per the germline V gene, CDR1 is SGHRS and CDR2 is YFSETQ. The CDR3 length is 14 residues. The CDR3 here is CASRMTGQPYEQYF. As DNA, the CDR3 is TGCGCCAGCAGAATGACAGGTCAGCCCTACGAGCAGTACTTC.

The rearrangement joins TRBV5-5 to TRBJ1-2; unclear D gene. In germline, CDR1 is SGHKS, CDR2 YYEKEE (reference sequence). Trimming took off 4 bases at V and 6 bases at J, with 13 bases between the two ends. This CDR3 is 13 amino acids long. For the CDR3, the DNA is TGTGCCAGCAGCCTACCGAGGCGGGATGGCTACACCTTC. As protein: CASSLPRRDGYTF.

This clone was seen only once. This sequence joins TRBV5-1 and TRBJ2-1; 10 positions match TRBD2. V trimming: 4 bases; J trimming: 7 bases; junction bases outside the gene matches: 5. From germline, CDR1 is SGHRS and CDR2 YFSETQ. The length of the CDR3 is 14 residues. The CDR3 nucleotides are TGCGCCAGCAGCCCGGGACTAGCGACTAATGAGCAGTTCTTC. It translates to CASSPGLATNEQFF.

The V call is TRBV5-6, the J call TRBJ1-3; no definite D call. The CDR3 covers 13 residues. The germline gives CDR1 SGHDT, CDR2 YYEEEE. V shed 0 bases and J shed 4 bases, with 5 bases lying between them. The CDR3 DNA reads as TGTGCCAGCAGCTTGGCCGGAGGAAACACCATATATTTT. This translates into CASSLAGGNTIYF.

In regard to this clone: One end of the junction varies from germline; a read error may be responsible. As DNA, the CDR3 is TGTGCCAGCAGCTTAGGGGGGGGACCCCTCCGGCTTCTTGGGACCAACGTCCTGACTTTC. Residues: CASSLGGGPLRLLGTNVLTF. This sequence joins TRBV7-3 and TRBJ2-6; 7 nucleotides align to TRBD2. Germline CDR1 is SGHTA and CDR2 is FQGTGA. The CDR3 runs 20 residues.

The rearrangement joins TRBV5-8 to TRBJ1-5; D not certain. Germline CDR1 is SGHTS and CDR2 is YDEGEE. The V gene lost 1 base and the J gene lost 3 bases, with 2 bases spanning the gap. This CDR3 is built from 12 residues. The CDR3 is CASSLFNQPQHF. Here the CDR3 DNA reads TGTGCCAGCAGCTTGTTCAATCAGCCCCAGCATTTT.

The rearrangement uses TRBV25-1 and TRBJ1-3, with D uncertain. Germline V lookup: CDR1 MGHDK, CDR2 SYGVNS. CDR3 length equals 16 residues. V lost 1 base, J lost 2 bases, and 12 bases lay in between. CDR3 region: CASSEWEGTAGNTIYF. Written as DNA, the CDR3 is TGTGCCAGCAGTGAATGGGAGGGAACGGCTGGAAACACCATATATTTT. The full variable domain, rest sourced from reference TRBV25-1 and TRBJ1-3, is EADIYQTPRYLVIGTGKKITLECSQTMGHDKMYWYQQDPGMELHLIHYSYGVNSTEKGDLSSESTVSRIRTEHFPLTLESARPSHTSQYLCASSEWEGTAGNTIYFGEGSWLTVV.

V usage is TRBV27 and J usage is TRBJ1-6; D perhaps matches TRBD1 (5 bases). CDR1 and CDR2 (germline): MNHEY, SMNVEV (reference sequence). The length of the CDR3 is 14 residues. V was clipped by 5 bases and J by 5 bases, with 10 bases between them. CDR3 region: CASSIGAHNSPLHF. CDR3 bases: TGTGCCAGCAGTATAGGGGCACATAATTCACCCCTCCACTTT.

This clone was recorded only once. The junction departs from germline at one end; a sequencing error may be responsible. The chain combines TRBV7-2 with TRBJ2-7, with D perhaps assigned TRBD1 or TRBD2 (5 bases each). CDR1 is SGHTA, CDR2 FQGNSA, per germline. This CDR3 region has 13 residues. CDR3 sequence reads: CASSLATGTPEMF. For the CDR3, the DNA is TGTGCCAGCAGCTTAGCGACCGGGACCCCAGAGATGTTC.

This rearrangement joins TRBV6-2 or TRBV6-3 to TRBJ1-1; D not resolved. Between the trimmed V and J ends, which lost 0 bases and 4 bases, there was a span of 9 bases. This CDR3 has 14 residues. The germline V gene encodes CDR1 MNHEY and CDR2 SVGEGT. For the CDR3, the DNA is TGTGCCAGCAGTTACTCAATGGGTTCCACTGAAGCTTTCTTT. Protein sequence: CASSYSMGSTEAFF.

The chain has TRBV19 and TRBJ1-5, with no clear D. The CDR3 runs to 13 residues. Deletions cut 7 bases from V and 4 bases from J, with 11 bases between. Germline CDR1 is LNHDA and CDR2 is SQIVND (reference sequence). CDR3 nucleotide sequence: TGTGCCAGTAATGTCGGACCTAATCAGCCCCAGCATTTT. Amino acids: CASNVGPNQPQHF.

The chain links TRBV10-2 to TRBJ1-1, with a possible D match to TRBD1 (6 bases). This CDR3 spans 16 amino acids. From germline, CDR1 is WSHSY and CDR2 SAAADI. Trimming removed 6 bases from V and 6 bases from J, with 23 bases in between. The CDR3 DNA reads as TGCGCCAGCAGAATAATGGGGGCAGGGGCGGGCTCTGAAGCTTTCTTT. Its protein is CASRIMGAGAGSEAFF.

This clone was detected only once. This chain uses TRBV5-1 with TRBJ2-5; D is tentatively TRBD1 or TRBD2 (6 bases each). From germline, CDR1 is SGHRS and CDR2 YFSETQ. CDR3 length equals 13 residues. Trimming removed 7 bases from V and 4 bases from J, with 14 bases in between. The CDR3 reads CASWGAGRETQYF. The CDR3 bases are TGCGCCAGCTGGGGGGCCGGGAGAGAGACCCAGTACTTC.

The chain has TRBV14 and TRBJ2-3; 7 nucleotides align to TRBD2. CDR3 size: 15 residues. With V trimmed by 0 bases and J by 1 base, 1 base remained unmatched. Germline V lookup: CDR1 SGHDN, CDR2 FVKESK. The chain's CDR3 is CASSQESGGTDTQYF. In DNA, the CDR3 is TGTGCCAGCAGCCAAGAAAGCGGGGGCACAGATACGCAGTATTTT.

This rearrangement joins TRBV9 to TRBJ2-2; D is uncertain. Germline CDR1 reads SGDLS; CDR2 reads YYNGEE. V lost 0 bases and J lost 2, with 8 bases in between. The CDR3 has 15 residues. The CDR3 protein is CASSVAPRNTGELFF. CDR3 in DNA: TGTGCCAGCAGCGTAGCCCCTAGAAACACCGGGGAGCTGTTTTTT. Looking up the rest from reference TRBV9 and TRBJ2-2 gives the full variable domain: DSGVTQTPKHLITATGQRVTLRCSPRSGDLSVYWYQQSLDQGLQFLIQYYNGEERAKGNILERFSAQQFPDLHSELNLSSLELGDSALYFCASSVAPRNTGELFFGEGSRLTVL.